What follows is one T cell receptor (beta chain) and its context. The CDR3 consists of 15 residues. The germline V gene has CDR1 LNHDA and CDR2 SQIVND (reference sequence). Trimming removed 8 bases from V and 9 bases from J; junction bases left unmatched: 13. The data are from a study of cytomegalovirus exposure and HLA in healthy donors. Primers for the PCR totalled 60 Vbeta and 13 Jbeta. Sequencing was performed with immunoSEQ multiplex PCR; in TCRdb, only in-frame clones are kept and a portion is missing. This sample carries around 140,000 clones, approximately 85% of them seen once, and the ten largest clones take about 8.6%.

Input material: PBMCs. The TCR sequence derives from a woman between 45 and 60 years old in good health and CMV-seropositive. The rearrangement joins TRBV19 to TRBJ1-6, with 7 bases aligning to TRBD1. The CDR3 loop reads CASSQGRQGSSPLHF. CDR3 in DNA: TGTGCCAGTTCCCAGGGACGACAGGGTAGTTCACCCCTCCACTTT. The entire variable domain, with the rest obtained from reference TRBV19 and TRBJ1-6, is as follows: DGGITQSPKYLFRKEGQNVTLSCEQNLNHDAMYWYRQDPGQGLRLIYYSQIVNDFQKGDIAEGYSVSREKKESFPLTVTSAQKNPTAFYLCASSQGRQGSSPLHFGNGTRLTVT.